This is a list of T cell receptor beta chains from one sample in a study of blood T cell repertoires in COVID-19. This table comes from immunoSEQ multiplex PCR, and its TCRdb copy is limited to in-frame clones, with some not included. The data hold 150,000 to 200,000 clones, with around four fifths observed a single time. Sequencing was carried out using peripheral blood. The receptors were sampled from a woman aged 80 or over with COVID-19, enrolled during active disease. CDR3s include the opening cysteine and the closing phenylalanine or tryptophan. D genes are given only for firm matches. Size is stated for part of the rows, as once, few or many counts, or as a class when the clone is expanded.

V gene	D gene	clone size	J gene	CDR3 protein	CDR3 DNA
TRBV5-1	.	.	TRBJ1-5	CASSPDRMDQPQHF	TGCGCCAGCAGCCCAGACAGGATGGATCAGCCCCAGCATTTT
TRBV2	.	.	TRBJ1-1	CASSYSYTEAFF	TGTGCCAGCAGCTACAGCTACACTGAAGCTTTCTTT
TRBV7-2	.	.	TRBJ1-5	CASSFSNAQPQHF	TGTGCCAGCAGCTTTTCTAACGCGCAGCCCCAGCATTTT
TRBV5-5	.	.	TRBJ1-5	CASSLPDQPQHF	TGTGCCAGCAGCTTGCCCGATCAGCCCCAGCATTTT
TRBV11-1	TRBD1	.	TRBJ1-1	CASRRQGLYTEAFF	TGTGCCAGCAGACGACAGGGATTGTACACTGAAGCTTTCTTT
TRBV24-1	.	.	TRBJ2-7	CATSDPSDEQYF	TGTGCCACCAGTGACCCCAGCGACGAGCAGTACTTC
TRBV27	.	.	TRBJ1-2	CASSSLGGQPTNYGYTF	TGTGCCAGCAGTTCCCTTGGAGGACAGCCGACTAACTATGGCTACACCTTC
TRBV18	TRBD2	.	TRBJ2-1	CASSPLLSGGSSYNEQFF	TGTGCCAGCTCACCGCTACTGAGCGGGGGGAGCTCCTACAATGAGCAGTTCTTC
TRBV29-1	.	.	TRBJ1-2	CSVDRTAVYGYTF	TGCAGCGTTGATCGGACAGCCGTCTATGGCTACACCTTC
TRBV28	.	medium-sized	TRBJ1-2	CASSLWGADYGYTF	TGTGCCAGCAGTTTATGGGGGGCGGACTATGGCTACACCTTC
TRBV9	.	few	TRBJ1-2	CASSVQGNYGYTF	TGTGCCAGCAGCGTACAGGGTAACTATGGCTACACCTTC
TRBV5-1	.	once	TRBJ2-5	CASSASRGQETQYF	TGCGCCAGCAGCGCTTCCCGGGGCCAAGAGACCCAGTACTTC
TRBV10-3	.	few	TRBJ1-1	CAISESGGGAEAFF	TGTGCCATCAGTGAGTCGGGGGGAGGCGCTGAAGCTTTCTTT
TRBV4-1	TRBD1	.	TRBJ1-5	CASSSWTGRGNQPQHF	TGCGCCAGCAGCTCTTGGACAGGGAGAGGCAATCAGCCCCAGCATTTT
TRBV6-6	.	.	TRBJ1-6	CASRPGNNNSPLHF	TGTGCCAGCAGGCCCGGGAATAATAATTCACCCCTCCACTTT
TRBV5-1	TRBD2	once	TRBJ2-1	CASSLASGSISYNEQFF	TGCGCCAGCAGCTTGGCTAGCGGGAGCATCTCCTACAATGAGCAGTTCTTC
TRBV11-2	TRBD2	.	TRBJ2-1	CASSFGAGGYNEQFF	TGTGCCAGCAGCTTCGGAGCGGGGGGGTACAATGAGCAGTTCTTC
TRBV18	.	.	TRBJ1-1	CASSPSKSVTEAFF	TGTGCCAGCTCACCTTCTAAGAGCGTCACTGAAGCTTTCTTT